This entry is about one TCR beta chain. This specimen includes other DNA sequences encoding the same CDR3. CDR1 PRHDT and CDR2 FYEKMQ come from the germline V gene (reference sequence). The CDR3 has 12 residues. V was clipped by 2 bases and J by 5 bases, with 6 bases between them. The sample originates from a study of shared clonotypes between healthy human individuals. Every subset had its genomic DNA shared out evenly among several immunoSEQ plates. Clones were sequenced by immunoSEQ multiplex PCR, and TCRdb holds only the in-frame ones, with some missing. The sample has more than 2,000,000 clones; more than 80% are singletons.

The chain carries TRBV13 and TRBJ2-5; possibly TRBD1 for D (6 bases). The sample comprised naive CD4+ T cells from PBMCs. As to subset: CD45RA+ positively selected. The TCR comes from a man younger than 35 in good health. Some clones in this sample may be carry-over from other donors' samples. The CDR3 bases are TGTGCCAGCAGCTTAAGGGGGGAGACCCAGTACTTC. Translated, it gives CASSLRGETQYF.